A selection of T cell receptor beta chains follows, all from one sample in a study of lymphopenia after photon versus proton radiotherapy. Here immunoSEQ multiplex PCR was the method, and the copy in TCRdb shows in-frame clones only, minus some. This sample has about 83,000 clones, with more than 70% found just once. The sequencing here drew on peripheral blood, taken from a patient treated with proton-based radiotherapy. The receptors come from a man aged 60-69 years with pancreatic cancer. Both conserved end residues are part of each CDR3. The D gene is left open where the match is weak. Where a row states a size, it is once, few, many or the class of an expanded clone; other rows omit it.

J,D,size,V,CDR3,DNA
TRBJ1-1,TRBD1,NA,TRBV28,CASSPQGTGNTEAFF,TGTGCCAGCAGTCCCCAGGGGACAGGCAACACTGAAGCTTTCTTT
TRBJ1-2,NA,many,TRBV10-3,CAISDRAYYGYTF,TGTGCCATCAGTGATAGGGCCTACTATGGCTACACCTTC
TRBJ2-3,NA,few,TRBV27,CASSRGKASTDTQYF,TGTGCCAGCAGTCGCGGAAAGGCTAGCACAGATACGCAGTATTTT
TRBJ1-4,TRBD1,once,TRBV18,CASSFTGGNEKLFF,TGTGCCAGCTCGTTCACAGGGGGAAATGAAAAACTGTTTTTT
TRBJ1-2,NA,NA,TRBV5-1,CASSRGQLAANYGYTF,TGCGCCAGCAGTCGCGGACAGCTCGCAGCTAACTATGGCTACACCTTC
TRBJ1-1,NA,few,TRBV28,CASSPLGVNTEAFF,TGTGCCAGCAGTCCTCTTGGGGTCAACACTGAAGCTTTCTTT
TRBJ1-2,TRBD1,NA,TRBV11-2,CASSRDRVYGYTF,TGTGCCAGCAGCCGCGACAGGGTATACGGCTACACCTTC
TRBJ2-7,TRBD2,NA,TRBV6-1,CASSSGTSVYEQYF,TGTGCCAGCAGTTCCGGGACTAGTGTCTACGAGCAGTACTTC
TRBJ1-3,NA,NA,TRBV11-2,CASSLDLLTGTGNTIYF,TGTGCCAGCAGCTTAGATCTCCTCACAGGGACTGGAAACACCATATATTTT
TRBJ2-3,NA,NA,TRBV28,CASSPLFDSFSTDTQYF,TGTGCCAGCAGTCCCCTCTTCGACAGTTTTAGCACAGATACGCAGTATTTT
TRBJ2-7,NA,NA,TRBV11-2,CASSLDMGGYSSYEQYF,TGTGCCAGCAGCTTAGATATGGGGGGCTACAGCTCCTACGAGCAGTACTTC
TRBJ1-5,NA,few,TRBV7-2,CASSLLRGSAQPQHF,TGTGCCAGCAGCTTACTGAGGGGTTCGGCTCAGCCCCAGCATTTT
TRBJ1-1,NA,NA,TRBV2,CASSLNTEAFF,TGTGCCAGCTCATTGAACACTGAAGCTTTCTTT
TRBJ1-4,NA,NA,TRBV11-2,CASSLDRGVFF,TGTGCCAGCAGCTTAGATCGTGGAGTGTTTTTT
TRBJ1-1,NA,NA,TRBV29-1,CGGRGDRLNTEAFF,TGCGGAGGCAGGGGCGACCGTCTGAACACTGAAGCTTTCTTT
TRBJ2-3,NA,NA,TRBV2,CASRSPSTDTQYF,TGTGCCAGCAGGAGCCCTAGCACAGATACGCAGTATTTT
TRBJ1-2,NA,NA,TRBV7-9,CASSLVREFYGYTF,TGTGCCAGCAGCTTAGTCAGGGAGTTCTATGGCTACACCTTC
TRBJ2-3,NA,NA,TRBV7-3,CASSLPTDTQYF,TGTGCCAGCAGCTTGCCCACAGATACGCAGTATTTT
TRBJ2-6,TRBD2,NA,TRBV18,CASSPPSGTFSGANVLTF,TGTGCCAGCTCACCACCCAGCGGGACCTTCTCTGGGGCCAACGTCCTGACTTTC
TRBJ1-2,NA,NA,TRBV19,CASTPPGGGRGYTF,TGTGCCAGTACTCCTCCGGGGGGGGGCCGTGGCTACACCTTC
TRBJ1-4,TRBD1,NA,TRBV30,CAWRRTGGTEKLFF,TGTGCCTGGAGGCGGACAGGGGGCACGGAAAAACTGTTTTTT
TRBJ2-7,NA,NA,TRBV5-1,CASSSIPDVQYF,TGCGCCAGCAGTAGTATCCCGGACGTGCAGTACTTC
TRBJ1-3,NA,NA,TRBV5-1,CASSLGEISGNTIYF,TGCGCCAGCAGCTTGGGTGAGATCTCTGGAAACACCATATATTTT
TRBJ2-3,TRBD2,NA,TRBV11-3,CASSLEIAGPSYTQYF,TGTGCCAGCAGCTTAGAAATAGCGGGACCTTCATATACGCAGTATTTT
TRBJ2-1,NA,NA,TRBV28,CASSLLLPTLRDNNEQFF,TGTGCCAGCAGTTTATTGTTACCAACACTCCGGGACAACAATGAGCAGTTCTTC
TRBJ1-1,NA,NA,TRBV28,CASSQSEGLGNTEAFF,TGTGCCAGCAGTCAATCAGAAGGTTTAGGGAACACTGAAGCTTTCTTT
TRBJ2-1,TRBD2,NA,TRBV7-3,CASSLLPLAGGPTGYNEQFF,TGTGCCAGCAGCTTACTCCCCTTGGCGGGAGGGCCAACTGGCTACAATGAGCAGTTCTTC
TRBJ2-2,NA,NA,TRBV6-5,CASSPSPGRGELFF,TGTGCCAGCAGTCCCAGCCCGGGGCGGGGGGAGCTGTTTTTT
TRBJ2-5,NA,NA,TRBV19,CASTPRAGGETQYF,TGTGCCAGTACCCCAAGAGCGGGCGGAGAGACCCAGTACTTC
TRBJ2-5,NA,NA,TRBV15,CATSSQLKEETQYF,TGTGCCACCAGCAGCCAGCTCAAAGAAGAGACCCAGTACTTC
TRBJ1-2,NA,few,TRBV28,CASSRLSGRSYGYTF,TGTGCCAGCAGTCGGTTGTCGGGACGGAGCTATGGCTACACCTTC
TRBJ2-1,TRBD1,NA,TRBV7-3,CASSSTGTGNEQFF,TGTGCCAGCAGCTCGACCGGGACAGGGAATGAGCAGTTCTTC
TRBJ1-2,NA,few,TRBV9,CASSVGGGLQGYTF,TGTGCCAGCAGCGTAGGCGGGGGCTTGCAAGGCTACACCTTC
TRBJ2-1,TRBD1,NA,TRBV18,CASSPRQGGSLYNEQFF,TGTGCCAGCTCACCTAGACAGGGGGGATCCCTTTACAATGAGCAGTTCTTC
TRBJ1-1,NA,NA,TRBV28,CASSLGTGIEAFF,TGTGCCAGCAGTTTAGGCACAGGCATCGAAGCTTTCTTT
TRBJ1-5,TRBD1,NA,TRBV7-2,CASNPGGGQDNQPQHF,TGTGCCAGCAACCCAGGGGGGGGACAGGACAATCAGCCCCAGCATTTT
TRBJ1-2,TRBD1,NA,TRBV27,CASRGQGSGYTF,TGTGCTTCTAGGGGACAGGGAAGTGGCTACACCTTC
TRBJ1-2,NA,NA,TRBV21-1,CASSGRPYGYTF,TGTGCCAGCAGCGGGCGGCCCTATGGCTACACCTTC
TRBJ1-1,TRBD1,NA,TRBV27,CASSFGTGVAFF,TGTGCCAGCAGTTTCGGGACAGGGGTGGCTTTCTTT
TRBJ1-5,NA,few,TRBV4-2,CASSHVNQPQHF,TGTGCCAGCAGCCATGTCAATCAGCCCCAGCATTTT
TRBJ2-7,TRBD2,NA,TRBV28,CASSQQLAGYDEQYF,TGTGCCAGCAGCCAGCAACTAGCGGGGTATGACGAGCAGTACTTC
TRBJ2-1,NA,few,TRBV7-6,CASSLANEQFF,TGTGCCAGCAGCTTAGCCAATGAGCAGTTCTTC
TRBJ1-1,NA,NA,TRBV5-1,CASSQGHRNTEAFF,TGCGCCAGCAGCCAGGGACACAGGAACACTGAAGCTTTCTTT
TRBJ1-1,TRBD1,NA,TRBV27,CASSLYRGTEAFF,TGTGCCAGCAGTTTATACAGGGGTACTGAAGCTTTCTTT
TRBJ1-2,NA,NA,TRBV11-2,CASSLVGANYGYTF,TGTGCCAGCAGCTTAGTGGGGGCGAACTATGGCTACACCTTC
TRBJ2-5,NA,NA,TRBV18,CASSPGLSETQYF,TGTGCCAGCTCACCGGGACTTTCTGAGACCCAGTACTTC
TRBJ1-5,TRBD1,NA,TRBV2,CASSVRDSYQPQHF,TGTGCCAGCAGTGTGAGGGACAGTTATCAGCCCCAGCATTTT
TRBJ1-2,TRBD1,NA,TRBV7-2,CASSPGQAYGYTF,TGTGCCAGCAGCCCGGGACAGGCTTATGGCTACACCTTC
TRBJ2-3,NA,once,TRBV9,CASSVVGERTDTQYF,TGTGCCAGCAGCGTAGTCGGCGAACGCACAGATACGCAGTATTTT
TRBJ1-2,TRBD1,NA,TRBV7-2,CASSLYFRDSPIGYTF,TGTGCCAGCAGCCTATACTTCCGGGACAGCCCTATTGGCTACACCTTC
TRBJ1-6,NA,NA,TRBV5-1,CASREGTTDYSPLHF,TGCGCCAGCAGAGAAGGGACTACAGATTATTCACCCCTCCACTTT